This record looks at one T cell receptor beta chain sequence and its context. The data derive from a study of T cell changes during pregnancy in multiple sclerosis. Between the trimmed V and J ends, which lost 5 bases and 3 bases, there was a span of 10 bases. Germline V lookup: CDR1 MNHEY, CDR2 SVGAGI. The CDR3 extends over 13 amino acids. The protocol was immunoSEQ multiplex PCR, while the TCRdb copy is restricted to in-frame clones and leaves out a portion. The top ten clones hold approximately 0.6% of a sample with roughly 40,000 clones, around nine tenths of them seen once. The chain couples TRBV6-5 to TRBJ1-2; D gene ambiguous. The TCR comes from a female donor with multiple sclerosis, enrolled in a pregnancy study. This material consisted of CD4+ T cells from peripheral blood mononuclear cells, taken in the first trimester of pregnancy. The CDR3 coding sequence is TGTGCCAGCAGTACCCGAGGTTACTATGGCTACACCTTC. Amino acid sequence: CASSTRGYYGYTF.